A selection of T cell receptor beta chains follows, all from one sample in a study of T cells in Graves' hyperthyroidism and ophthalmopathy. TCRdb re-called the multiplex PCR reads through MiXCR, storing one row per CDR3 protein. The table lists around 580,000 distinct CDR3 sequences, around 45% of them singletons. The sample comprised peripheral blood or thyroid tissue (not recorded which). The receptor set was obtained from a woman aged 18-35 years with Graves' hyperthyroidism. Each CDR3 is given with its conserved first and last residue. D genes are given only for firm matches. Rows may omit the clone size; those that give it use once, few, many or a size class.

NA	TRBV27	few	TRBJ1-1	CATRGVTEAFF	TGTGCCACCAGAGGGGTCACTGAAGCTTTCTTT
NA	TRBV7-9	NA	TRBJ2-5	CASSSFNRVQEETQYF	TGTGCCAGCAGCTCGTTCAACAGGGTTCAAGAAGAGACCCAGTACTTC
TRBD1	TRBV29-1	NA	TRBJ2-7	CSQGTGGYEQYF	TGCAGCCAAGGCACAGGGGGCTACGAGCAGTACTTC
NA	TRBV7-7	NA	TRBJ2-1	CASSTDYFSYNEQFF	TGTGCCAGCAGCACTGACTACTTCTCCTACAATGAGCAGTTCTTC
TRBD1	TRBV29-1	NA	TRBJ1-4	CSVRQGGEKLFF	TGCAGCGTCCGACAGGGGGGTGAAAAACTGTTTTTT
NA	TRBV6-1	many	TRBJ1-3	CASTFQRNTIYF	TGTGCCAGCACCTTCCAGAGAAACACCATATATTTT
NA	TRBV20-1	many	TRBJ1-1	CSAKLTVYSTEAFF	TGCAGTGCTAAATTGACAGTTTATTCCACTGAAGCTTTCTTT
NA	TRBV6-2/TRBV6-3	NA	TRBJ1-1	CASRKQGGNTEAFF	TGTGCCAGCAGGAAACAAGGGGGGAACACTGAAGCTTTCTTT
NA	TRBV12-3/TRBV12-4	many	TRBJ2-7	CASRPTASSYEQYF	TGTGCCAGCAGGCCCACGGCAAGCTCCTACGAGCAGTACTTC
NA	TRBV5-8	many	TRBJ1-1	CASSLARANTEAFF	TGTGCCAGCAGCTTGGCCAGGGCGAACACTGAAGCTTTCTTT
NA	TRBV5-4	many	TRBJ1-2	CASSLSGYWGYTF	TGTGCCAGCAGCTTGAGCGGGTACTGGGGCTACACCTTC
NA	TRBV10-3	NA	TRBJ2-7	CAISGKGGTDTYEQYF	TGTGCCATCAGTGGGAAGGGGGGGACGGATACCTACGAGCAGTACTTC
TRBD1	TRBV6-2/TRBV6-3	NA	TRBJ2-7	CASSSRGQAYEQNF	TGTGCCAGCAGTTCGCGTGGACAGGCCTACGAGCAGAACTTC
TRBD2	TRBV20-1	NA	TRBJ2-5	CSAGGTSGNQETQYF	TGCAGTGCTGGAGGGACTAGCGGGAACCAAGAGACCCAGTACTTC
NA	TRBV2	NA	TRBJ2-7	CASSDGRRIYEQYF	TGTGCCAGCAGTGACGGCAGGCGCATCTACGAGCAGTACTTC
NA	TRBV6-1	many	TRBJ1-5	CASSDWGNQPQHF	TGTGCCAGCAGTGATTGGGGGAATCAGCCCCAGCATTTT
TRBD2	TRBV20-1	NA	TRBJ2-7	CSARRTSGKLGEQYF	TGCAGTGCTAGAAGGACTAGCGGGAAGCTAGGGGAGCAGTACTTC
NA	TRBV2	NA	TRBJ2-7	CASIQDLYEQYF	TGTGCCAGCATACAGGACCTATACGAGCAGTACTTC
TRBD1	TRBV10-2	many	TRBJ1-1	CASTADREDTEAFF	TGCGCCAGCACCGCCGACAGGGAGGACACTGAAGCTTTCTTT
TRBD1	TRBV2	many	TRBJ1-5	CAARQGINQPQHF	TGTGCCGCCAGACAGGGCATCAATCAGCCCCAGCATTTT
TRBD2	TRBV7-2	many	TRBJ2-3	CASSPRGRGTDTQYF	TGTGCCAGCAGCCCGCGCGGGAGAGGGACAGATACGCAGTATTTT
NA	TRBV20-1	NA	TRBJ2-1	CSARDLVGLSNEQFF	TGCAGTGCTAGAGATTTAGTAGGACTATCCAATGAGCAGTTCTTC
NA	TRBV7-6	NA	TRBJ2-2	CASSLRQSSSDYTGELFF	TGTGCCAGCAGCTTAAGACAGTCATCGAGCGATTACACCGGGGAGCTGTTTTTT
NA	TRBV19	few	TRBJ1-1	CASSPRTVQDTEAFF	TGTGCCAGTAGTCCCAGGACAGTTCAGGACACTGAAGCTTTCTTT
NA	TRBV27	NA	TRBJ1-1	CASSLFRENTEAFF	TGTGCCAGCAGTTTATTCAGGGAGAACACTGAAGCTTTCTTT